The 2 T cell receptor beta chains below were found in one sample sequenced in a study of regulatory T cells in long-lasting Graves disease. Stated time point: newly diagnosed GD, antithyroid drugs for less than 3 months. Following extraction of RNA from PBMCs, that RNA was used to make the TCR library. For TCR beta, libraries came from iRepertoire HTBI primers and Arm-PCR of CDR3 regions. One entry per CDR3 protein, called by TCRdb with MiXCR from the multiplex PCR reads. The repertoire includes approximately 210,000 distinct CDR3 sequences, about 17% of them detected once, and approximately 20% sits in the top ten. Here the sequenced sample was peripheral blood mononuclear cells (PBMCs), taken at new diagnosis, from a patient treated with antithyroid drugs. The source of these receptors is a female donor with Graves disease.

V and J are TRBV15 and TRBJ1-1, with 10 positions matching TRBD1. Germline lookup yields CDR1 LNHNV and CDR2 YYDKDF (reference sequence). The CDR3 runs 17 residues. V dropped 0 bases and J dropped 0; count of bases not matched to a gene: 4. This CDR3 is CATSREGQGQMNTEAFF. CDR3 in DNA: TGTGCCACCAGCAGAGAGGGACAGGGGCAAATGAACACTGAAGCTTTCTTT.

This clonotype was seen repeatedly, ten times or more. V is TRBV7-3 and J is TRBJ2-1; D not resolved. Germline CDR1 is SGHTA and CDR2 is FQGTGA. V was shortened by 3 bases and J by 7 bases, with 10 bases between the two germline ends. There are 13 residues in the CDR3. The CDR3 protein is CASSFLPGNEQFF. As DNA, the CDR3 is TGTGCCAGCAGCTTCCTCCCTGGAAATGAGCAGTTCTTC.